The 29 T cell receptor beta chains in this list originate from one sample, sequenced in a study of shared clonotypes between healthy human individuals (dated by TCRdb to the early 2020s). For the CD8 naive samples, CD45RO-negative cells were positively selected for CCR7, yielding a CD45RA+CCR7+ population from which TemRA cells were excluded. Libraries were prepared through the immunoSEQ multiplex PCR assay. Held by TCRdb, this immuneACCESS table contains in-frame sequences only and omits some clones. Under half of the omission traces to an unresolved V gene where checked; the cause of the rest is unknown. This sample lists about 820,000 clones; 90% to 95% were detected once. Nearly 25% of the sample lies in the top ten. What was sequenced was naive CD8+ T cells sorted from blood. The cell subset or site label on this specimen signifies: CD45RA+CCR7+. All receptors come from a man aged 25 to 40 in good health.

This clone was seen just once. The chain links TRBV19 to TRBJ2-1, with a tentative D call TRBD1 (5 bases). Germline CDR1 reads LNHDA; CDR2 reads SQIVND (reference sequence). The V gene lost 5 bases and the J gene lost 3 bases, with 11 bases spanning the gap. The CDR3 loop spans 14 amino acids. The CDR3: CASSPQGYYNEQFF. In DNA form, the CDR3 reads TGTGCCAGTAGTCCCCAGGGATACTACAATGAGCAGTTCTTC.

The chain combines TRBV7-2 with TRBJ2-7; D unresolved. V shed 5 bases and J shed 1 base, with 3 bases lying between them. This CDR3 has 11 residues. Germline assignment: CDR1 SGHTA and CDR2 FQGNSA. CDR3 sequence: CASSESYEQYF. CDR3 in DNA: TGTGCCAGCAGCGAATCCTACGAGCAGTACTTC.

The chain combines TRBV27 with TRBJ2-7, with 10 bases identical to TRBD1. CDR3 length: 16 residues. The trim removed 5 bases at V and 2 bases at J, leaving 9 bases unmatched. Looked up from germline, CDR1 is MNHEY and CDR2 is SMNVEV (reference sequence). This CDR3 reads CASSTSGTGVPYEQYF. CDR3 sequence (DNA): TGTGCCAGCAGTACCTCCGGGACAGGGGTCCCCTACGAGCAGTACTTC.

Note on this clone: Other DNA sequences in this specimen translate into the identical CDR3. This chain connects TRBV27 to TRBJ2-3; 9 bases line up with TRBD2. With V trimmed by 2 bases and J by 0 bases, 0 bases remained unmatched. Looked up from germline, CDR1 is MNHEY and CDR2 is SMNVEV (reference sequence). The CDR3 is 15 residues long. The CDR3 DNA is TGTGCCAGCAGTTTACTAGCGGGGAGCACAGATACGCAGTATTTT. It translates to CASSLLAGSTDTQYF.

The CDR3 is CASSLDLSGDTNTEAFF. CDR3 DNA sequence: TGTGCCAGCAGCCTAGACCTATCAGGGGACACAAACACTGAAGCTTTCTTT. This sequence joins TRBV7-8 and TRBJ1-1, with a possible D match to TRBD1 (6 bases). Germline lookup yields CDR1 SGHVS and CDR2 FQNEAQ. The CDR3 is 17 amino acids. V lost 5 bases and J 2 bases, leaving 21 bases between the germline ends.

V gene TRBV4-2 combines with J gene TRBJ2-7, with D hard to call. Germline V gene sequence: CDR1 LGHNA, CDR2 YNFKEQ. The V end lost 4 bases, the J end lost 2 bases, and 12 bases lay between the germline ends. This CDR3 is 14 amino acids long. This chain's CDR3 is CASSLRTATYEQYF. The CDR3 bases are TGTGCCAGCAGCCTAAGGACCGCTACCTACGAGCAGTACTTC.

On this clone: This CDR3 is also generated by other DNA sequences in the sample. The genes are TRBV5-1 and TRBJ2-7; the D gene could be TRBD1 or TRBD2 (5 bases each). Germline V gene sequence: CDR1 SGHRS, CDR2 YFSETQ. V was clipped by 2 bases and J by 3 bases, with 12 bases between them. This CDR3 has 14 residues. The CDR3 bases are TGCGCCAGCAGCTTAGGGACGGGCGTCTACGAGCAGTACTTC. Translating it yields CASSLGTGVYEQYF.

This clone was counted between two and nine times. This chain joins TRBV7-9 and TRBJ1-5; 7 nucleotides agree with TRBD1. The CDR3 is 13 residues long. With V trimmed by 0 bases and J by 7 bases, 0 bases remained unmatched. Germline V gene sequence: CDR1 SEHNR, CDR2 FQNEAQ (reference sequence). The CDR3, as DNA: TGTGCCAGCAGCTTAGCGGGACAGCAGCCCCAGCATTTT. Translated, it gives CASSLAGQQPQHF.

CDR3 DNA sequence: TGTGCCAGCAGTTTATCCGCGGTACTCCCTTACGAGCAGTACTTC. Translated, it gives CASSLSAVLPYEQYF. The chain has TRBV27 and TRBJ2-7; D uncertain. Germline-derived CDR1 and CDR2 are MNHEY and SMNVEV (reference sequence). The V and J ends lost 0 bases and 4 bases respectively, with 13 bases between them. The CDR3 consists of 15 residues.

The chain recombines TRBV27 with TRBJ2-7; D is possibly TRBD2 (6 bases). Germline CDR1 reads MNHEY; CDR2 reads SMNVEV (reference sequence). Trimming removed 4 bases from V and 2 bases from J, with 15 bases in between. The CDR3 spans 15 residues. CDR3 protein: CASSSYRGGAYEQYF. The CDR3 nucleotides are TGTGCCAGCAGTTCCTACCGGGGAGGCGCCTACGAGCAGTACTTC.

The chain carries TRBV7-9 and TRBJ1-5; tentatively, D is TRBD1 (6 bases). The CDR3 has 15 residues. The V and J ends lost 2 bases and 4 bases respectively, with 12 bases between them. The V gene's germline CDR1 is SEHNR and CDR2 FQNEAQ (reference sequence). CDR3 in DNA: TGTGCCAGCAGCTTATTTGGGGGCGGGAATCAGCCCCAGCATTTT. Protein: CASSLFGGGNQPQHF.

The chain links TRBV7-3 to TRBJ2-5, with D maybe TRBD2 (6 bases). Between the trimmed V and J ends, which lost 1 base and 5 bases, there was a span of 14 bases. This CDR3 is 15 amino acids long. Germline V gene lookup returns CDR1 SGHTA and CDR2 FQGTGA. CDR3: CASSLSGLPLETQYF. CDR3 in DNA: TGTGCCAGCAGCTTAAGTGGACTACCATTGGAGACCCAGTACTTC.

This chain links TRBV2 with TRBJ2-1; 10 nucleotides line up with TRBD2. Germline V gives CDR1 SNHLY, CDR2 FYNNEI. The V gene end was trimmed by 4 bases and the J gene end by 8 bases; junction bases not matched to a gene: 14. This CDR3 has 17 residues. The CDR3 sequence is CASSGVSLAGAGDEQFF. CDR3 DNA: TGTGCCAGCAGTGGGGTGAGCCTAGCGGGAGCCGGCGATGAGCAGTTCTTC.

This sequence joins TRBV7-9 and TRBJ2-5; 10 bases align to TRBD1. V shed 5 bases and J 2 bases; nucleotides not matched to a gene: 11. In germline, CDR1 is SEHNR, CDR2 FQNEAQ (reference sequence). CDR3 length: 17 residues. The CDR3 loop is CASSPKVGDRGQETQYF. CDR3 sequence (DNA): TGTGCCAGCAGCCCAAAAGTGGGGGACAGGGGTCAAGAGACCCAGTACTTC.

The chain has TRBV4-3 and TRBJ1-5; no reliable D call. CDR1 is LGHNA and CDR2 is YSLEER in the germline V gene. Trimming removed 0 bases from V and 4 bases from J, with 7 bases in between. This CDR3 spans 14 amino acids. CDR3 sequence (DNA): TGCGCCAGCAGCCAAGATGGGGTGAATCAGCCCCAGCATTTT. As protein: CASSQDGVNQPQHF.

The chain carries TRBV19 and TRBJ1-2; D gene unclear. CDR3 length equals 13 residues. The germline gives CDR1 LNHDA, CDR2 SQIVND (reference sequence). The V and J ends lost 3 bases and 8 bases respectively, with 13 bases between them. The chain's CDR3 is CASSIGLVFGYTF. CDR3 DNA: TGTGCCAGTAGTATCGGTCTCGTGTTCGGCTACACCTTC.

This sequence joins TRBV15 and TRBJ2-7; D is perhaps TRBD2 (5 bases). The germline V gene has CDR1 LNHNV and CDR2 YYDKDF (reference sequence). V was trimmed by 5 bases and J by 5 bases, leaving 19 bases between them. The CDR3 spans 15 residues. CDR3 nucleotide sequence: TGTGCCACCAGCCTACGAGACGGGGTGTCGGACGAGCAGTACTTC. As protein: CATSLRDGVSDEQYF.

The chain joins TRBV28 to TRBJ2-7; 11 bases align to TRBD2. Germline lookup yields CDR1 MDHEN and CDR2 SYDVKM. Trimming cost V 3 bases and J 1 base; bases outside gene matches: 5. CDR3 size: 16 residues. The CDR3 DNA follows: TGTGCCAGCAGTTTCCCCTTAGCGGGAGGGTCCTACGAGCAGTACTTC. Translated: CASSFPLAGGSYEQYF.

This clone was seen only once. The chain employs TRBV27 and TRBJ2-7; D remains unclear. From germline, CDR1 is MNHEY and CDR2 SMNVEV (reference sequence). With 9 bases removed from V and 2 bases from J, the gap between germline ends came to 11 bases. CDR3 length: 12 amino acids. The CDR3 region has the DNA TGTGCCAGTGGGCCGGCTCCCTACGAGCAGTACTTC. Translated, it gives CASGPAPYEQYF.

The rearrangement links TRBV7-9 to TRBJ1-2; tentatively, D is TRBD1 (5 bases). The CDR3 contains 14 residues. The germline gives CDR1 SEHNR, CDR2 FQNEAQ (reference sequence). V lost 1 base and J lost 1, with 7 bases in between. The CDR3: CASSLVDSNYGYTF. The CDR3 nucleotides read TGTGCCAGCAGCTTAGTAGACAGTAACTATGGCTACACCTTC.

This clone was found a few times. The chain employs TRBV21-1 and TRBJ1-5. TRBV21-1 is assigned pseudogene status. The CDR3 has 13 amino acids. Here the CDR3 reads CASSKGVHQPQHF. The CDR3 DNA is TGTGCCAGCAGCAAAGGTGTCCATCAGCCCCAGCATTTT.

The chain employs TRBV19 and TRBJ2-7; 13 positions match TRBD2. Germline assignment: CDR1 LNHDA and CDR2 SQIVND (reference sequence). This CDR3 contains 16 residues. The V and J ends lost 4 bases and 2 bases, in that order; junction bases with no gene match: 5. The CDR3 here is CASSTGLAGVTYEQYF. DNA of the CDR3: TGTGCCAGTAGTACCGGACTAGCGGGAGTAACCTACGAGCAGTACTTC.

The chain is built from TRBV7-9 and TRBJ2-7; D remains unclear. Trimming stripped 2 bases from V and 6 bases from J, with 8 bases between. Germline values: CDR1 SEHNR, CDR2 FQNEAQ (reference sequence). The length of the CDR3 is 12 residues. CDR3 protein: CASSLTVREQYF. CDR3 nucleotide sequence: TGTGCCAGCAGCTTAACAGTCCGCGAGCAGTACTTC.

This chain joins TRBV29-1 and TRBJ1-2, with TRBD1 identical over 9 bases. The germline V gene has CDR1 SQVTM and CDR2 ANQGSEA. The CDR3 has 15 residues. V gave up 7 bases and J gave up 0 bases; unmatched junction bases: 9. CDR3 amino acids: CSGRDRAAANYGYTF. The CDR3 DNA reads TGCAGCGGGAGGGACAGGGCCGCCGCTAACTATGGCTACACCTTC.

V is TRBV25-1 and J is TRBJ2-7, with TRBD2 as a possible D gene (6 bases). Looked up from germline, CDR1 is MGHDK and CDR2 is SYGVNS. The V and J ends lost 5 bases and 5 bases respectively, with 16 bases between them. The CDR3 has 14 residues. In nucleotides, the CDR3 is TGTGCCAGCAGTAAACTAGCTCCACAGAACGAGCAGTACTTC. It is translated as CASSKLAPQNEQYF.

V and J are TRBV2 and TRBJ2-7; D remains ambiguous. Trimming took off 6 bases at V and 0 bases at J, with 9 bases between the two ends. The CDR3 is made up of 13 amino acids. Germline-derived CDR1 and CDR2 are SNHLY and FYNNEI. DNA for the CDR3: TGTGCCAGCAGGGGCGGAAGCTCCTACGAGCAGTACTTC. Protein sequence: CASRGGSSYEQYF.

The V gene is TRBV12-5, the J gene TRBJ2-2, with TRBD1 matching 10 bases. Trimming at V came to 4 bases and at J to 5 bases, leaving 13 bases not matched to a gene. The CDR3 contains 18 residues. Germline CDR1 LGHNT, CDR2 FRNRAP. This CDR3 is CASGSQPMTGGLTGELFF. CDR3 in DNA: TGTGCTAGTGGTTCCCAACCGATGACAGGGGGCTTAACCGGGGAGCTGTTTTTT.

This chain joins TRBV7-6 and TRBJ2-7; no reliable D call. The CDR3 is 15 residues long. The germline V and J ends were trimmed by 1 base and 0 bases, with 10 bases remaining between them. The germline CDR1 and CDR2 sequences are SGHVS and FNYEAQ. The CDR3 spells CASSLEVGSSYEQYF. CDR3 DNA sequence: TGTGCCAGCAGCTTAGAGGTGGGAAGCTCCTACGAGCAGTACTTC.

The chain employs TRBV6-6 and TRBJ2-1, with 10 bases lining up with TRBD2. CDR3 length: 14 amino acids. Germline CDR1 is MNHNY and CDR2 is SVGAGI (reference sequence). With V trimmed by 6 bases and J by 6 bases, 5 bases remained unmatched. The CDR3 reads CASRRLAGRNEQFF. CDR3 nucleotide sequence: TGTGCCAGCAGACGACTAGCGGGTCGCAATGAGCAGTTCTTC.